Below, one T cell receptor (beta chain) is given with its context. Its target is not known. The length of the CDR3 is 13 residues. V lost 7 bases to trimming and J lost 2 bases, with 12 bases between them. Looked up from germline, CDR1 is MNHNY and CDR2 is SVGAGI (reference sequence). The data belong to a study of T cell responses to AZD1222 COVID-19 vaccine. The assay was immunoSEQ multiplex PCR, and TCRdb's table has in-frame clones only and misses some. The sample has 160,000 or so clones, around nine tenths seen once. Study results and limitations: Clonal diversity may have been underestimated in mostly white British donors. Spike-specific TCR breadth and depth rose after two AZD1222 doses. At baseline, seropositivity was found in only five or six AZD1222 recipients. With dominance at 160-218 and 743-854, vaccine-associated CD4 TCRs spanned spike.

This rearrangement joins TRBV6-6 to TRBJ2-7; a possible D gene is TRBD2 (7 bases). This specimen consisted of peripheral blood, obtained on day 0 of AZD1222 vaccination. This receptor was taken from an adult in good health. The CDR3 bases are TGTGCCAGCAAAGGGGGGGGGCCCTACGAGCAGTACTTC. Its protein is CASKGGGPYEQYF.